This record looks at one T cell receptor beta chain sequence and its context. The antigen is undetermined. The sample belongs to a study of STAT5B mutations in CD4+ large granular lymphocyte leukemia. Findings and caveats of the study: Roughly 27% of private leukemic clonotypes occurred rarely in other patients' non-leukemic repertoires.

Libraries were prepared by immunoSEQ multiplex PCR; TCRdb keeps only in-frame clonotypes and omits some of them. Among some 35,000 clones, 88% were seen once, and the ten largest hold 0.97%. This CDR3 is 11 amino acids long. Germline V gene sequence: CDR1 SGHNT, CDR2 YENEEA. The ends were cut back, 5 bases at V and 7 bases at J, with 7 bases in the middle. V usage is TRBV11-3 and J usage is TRBJ2-3; D is uncertain. Sequencing was done on a sample of CD4+ T cells from blood buffy coats. The sequence came from a human donor in good health. Written as DNA, the CDR3 is TGTGCCAGCAGCGCAGTAAATACGCAGTATTTT. This gives the protein CASSAVNTQYF.